One and the same sample provided the 22 T cell receptor beta chains below, sequenced in a study of immune heterogeneity within non-small cell lung tumors. TCR beta CDR3 was amplified by multiplex PCR, first round 10 to 11 cycles, 32 V and 13 J primers. From the multiplex PCR reads, TCRdb called clonotypes with MiXCR, one entry per CDR3 protein. The data hold 1,500 to 2,000 distinct CDR3 sequences, with around 30% observed a single time. For each sample, template was 600 ng of bulk tumor genomic DNA. Several far-apart biopsies were taken per primary tumor during surgery. The study enrolled patients with untreated, newly diagnosed non-small cell lung cancer who underwent curative surgery. The sequenced sample consisted of lung tumor tissue. These receptors were obtained from a man in his sixties with non-small cell lung cancer.

This clonotype was found a few times. This chain links TRBV20-1 with TRBJ2-7; 9 positions match TRBD1. V lost 0 bases, J lost 7 bases, and 10 bases stayed unmatched. The CDR3 loop spans 15 amino acids. Germline CDR1 reads DFQATT; CDR2 reads SNEGSKA (reference sequence). This CDR3 is CSARDMDRGLGEQYV. The CDR3 DNA reads as TGCAGTGCTAGAGATATGGACAGGGGTTTGGGGGAGCAGTACGTC.

By sample fraction, this clonotype is medium-sized. This rearrangement joins TRBV7-8 to TRBJ1-2; tentatively, D is TRBD1 (5 bases). The germline CDR1 and CDR2 sequences are SGHVS and FQNEAQ. V was shortened by 5 bases and J by 0 bases, with 10 bases between the two germline ends. The CDR3 length is 14 residues. CDR3 protein: CASSSGGSNYGYTF. The CDR3 coding sequence is TGTGCCAGCAGCAGCGGGGGATCTAACTATGGCTACACCTTC. Full variable domain (missing parts from reference TRBV7-8 and TRBJ1-2): GAGVSQSPRYKVAKRGQDVALRCDPISGHVSLFWYQQALGQGPEFLTYFQNEAQLDKSGLPSDRFFAERPEGSVSTLKIQRTQQEDSAVYLCASSSGGSNYGYTFGSGTRLTVV.

The J gene is TRBJ2-7, the V gene TRBV6-2 or TRBV6-3; TRBD1 matches 7 bases. The V segment lost 6 bases and the J segment 1 base; nucleotides outside the gene matches: 9. CDR1 and CDR2 (germline): MNHEY, SVGEGT. The CDR3 length is 15 residues. The CDR3 bases are TGTGCCAGCAGAACTGGGACAGTGAAATCCTACGAGCAGTACTTC. It encodes CASRTGTVKSYEQYF.

This clonotype is classed as medium-sized. The chain is built from TRBV6-1 and TRBJ1-1; D is possibly TRBD1 (5 bases). This CDR3 region has 13 residues. Trimming left V 2 bases short and J 8 bases short, with 12 bases between. CDR1 and CDR2 from the germline V gene are MNHNS and SASEGT. In DNA form, the CDR3 reads TGTGCCAGCAGTGAATCATACAGGCCAGAAGCTTTCTTT. It yields the protein CASSESYRPEAFF.

The rearrangement joins TRBV7-9 to TRBJ2-3; maybe TRBD2 (5 bases). Trimming pared 6 bases from V and 5 bases from J, leaving 18 bases between. This CDR3 is built from 15 residues. CDR1 is SEHNR and CDR2 is FQNEAQ in the germline V gene (reference sequence). The CDR3: CASSPAGGSQDTQYF. DNA for the CDR3: TGTGCCAGCAGTCCAGCAGGCGGGTCCCAAGATACGCAGTATTTT.

This clonotype has more than one count but fewer than ten. The chain links TRBV2 to TRBJ2-3; 11 bases match TRBD2. CDR3 length equals 15 residues. The germline gives CDR1 SNHLY, CDR2 FYNNEI. Trimming removed 8 bases from V and 2 bases from J; junction bases left unmatched: 6. CDR3 DNA sequence: TGTGCCAGCCTGGGACTAGCGGCAGCCACAGATACGCAGTATTTT. This codes for CASLGLAAATDTQYF. The full variable domain, rest sourced from reference TRBV2 and TRBJ2-3, is EPEVTQTPSHQVTQMGQEVILRCVPISNHLYFYWYRQILGQKVEFLVSFYNNEISEKSEIFDDQFSVERPDGSNFTLKIRSTKLEDSAMYFCASLGLAAATDTQYFGPGTRLTVL.

Worth noting for this clonotype: A read error is likely, as this CDR3 ends without the conserved phenylalanine or tryptophan. The chain couples TRBV7-2 to TRBJ2-4; the D gene is possibly TRBD2 (6 bases). V was cut by 3 bases and J by 2 bases, with 11 bases left in between. This CDR3 is 15 amino acids long. Germline CDR1 reads SGHTA; CDR2 reads FQGNSA. CDR3 residues: CASSLLATPKNIQYS. For the CDR3, the DNA is TGTGCCAGCAGCTTGCTAGCGACGCCCAAAAACATTCAGTACTCC.

This clonotype is medium-sized within its sample. The genes are TRBV30 and TRBJ2-7; tentatively, D is TRBD1 (5 bases). The ends were cut back, 5 bases at V and 3 bases at J, with 11 bases in the middle. The germline V gene has CDR1 GTSNPN and CDR2 SVGIG (reference sequence). The CDR3 sequence is 12 residues long. The CDR3 DNA follows: TGTGCCTGGGGCGGACACTACTACGAGCAGTACTTC. Translation: CAWGGHYYEQYF.

This clonotype was seen a handful of times. A much larger clone sits a single nucleotide away, making a read error possible. The gene calls are TRBV27 and TRBJ1-2, with 8 nucleotides matching TRBD1. Germline V gives CDR1 MNHEY, CDR2 SMNVEV (reference sequence). This CDR3 is built from 15 residues. V trimming: 4 bases; J trimming: 6 bases; junction bases outside the gene matches: 10. DNA for the CDR3: TGTGCCAGCAGTTCTTACAGGGGGGGAGTCGATGGCTACACCTTC. It encodes CASSSYRGGVDGYTF.

This clonotype has more than one count but fewer than ten. The gene calls are TRBV6-1 and TRBJ2-7; no clear D. V shed 4 bases and J shed 6 bases, with 13 bases lying between them. Germline V lookup: CDR1 MNHNS, CDR2 SASEGT. This CDR3 comprises 13 residues. DNA of the CDR3: TGTGCCAGCAGTGGAAATCTAAGGTCCGAGCAGTACGTC. The encoded protein is CASSGNLRSEQYV.

This clonotype was seen a handful of times. The chain couples TRBV20-1 to TRBJ2-3; possibly TRBD2 for D (6 bases). The germline gives CDR1 DFQATT, CDR2 SNEGSKA (reference sequence). This CDR3 is 19 amino acids long. V was trimmed by 2 bases and J by 1 base, leaving 25 bases between them. The CDR3 sequence: CSARPNLGNSGPRTDTQYF. Here the CDR3 DNA reads TGCAGTGCTAGACCTAACCTCGGGAACAGCGGGCCCCGCACAGATACGCAGTATTTT.

The chain has TRBV20-1 and TRBJ2-5, with TRBD1 identical over 7 bases. The CDR3 spans 15 residues. The V gene's germline CDR1 is DFQATT and CDR2 SNEGSKA (reference sequence). Trimming removed 6 bases from V and 0 bases from J; junction bases left unmatched: 10. CDR3 sequence: CSAIPGTDNQETQYF. CDR3 DNA: TGCAGTGCGATCCCCGGGACAGACAACCAAGAGACCCAGTACTTC.

The genes are TRBV20-1 and TRBJ2-7, with 9 bases that match TRBD1. The germline V gene has CDR1 DFQATT and CDR2 SNEGSKA (reference sequence). The CDR3 loop spans 15 amino acids. The CDR3: CSARDMDRGLGERYV. In DNA form, the CDR3 reads TGCAGTGCTAGAGATATGGACAGGGGTTTGGGGGAGCGGTACGTC.

This clonotype was observed a few times. The rearrangement joins TRBV13 to TRBJ1-2; 9 bases align to TRBD1. The CDR3 extends over 17 amino acids. Germline loops: CDR1 PRHDT, CDR2 FYEKMQ (reference sequence). V was clipped by 4 bases and J by 2 bases; unmatched bases: 11. As DNA, the CDR3 is TGTGCCAGCAGCTCAGGGACAGGGTCGATTCTGAACTATGGCTACACCTTC. Encoded protein: CASSSGTGSILNYGYTF.

Relative to its sample, this clonotype is large. This chain links TRBV28 with TRBJ2-2, with 8 bases matching TRBD1. V trimming: 2 bases; J trimming: 7 bases; junction bases outside the gene matches: 9. The CDR3 loop spans 16 amino acids. Germline CDR1 is MDHEN and CDR2 is SYDVKM. The CDR3 region is CASSLSGRGLVGELFF. CDR3 nucleotides: TGTGCCAGCAGTTTAAGTGGCAGGGGGCTTGTCGGGGAGCTGTTTTTT.

In this sample, this clonotype turned up a few times. This chain links TRBV18 with TRBJ1-1; 7 bases map to TRBD1. Germline V lookup: CDR1 KGHSH, CDR2 LQKENI. The CDR3 consists of 14 residues. The junction had 3 bases not matched to a gene; V was cut back by 4 bases and J by 1 base. The CDR3 protein is CASSQNRGNTEAFF. CDR3 DNA: TGTGCCAGCTCACAGAACAGGGGGAACACTGAAGCTTTCTTT.

Concerning this clonotype itself: A much larger clone lies a single base off, so this may be a read error. The rearrangement links TRBV2 to TRBJ1-2; no firm D call. CDR1 SNHLY and CDR2 FYNNEI come from the germline V gene. The CDR3 consists of 11 residues. Trimming pared 4 bases from V and 11 bases from J, leaving 11 bases between. This CDR3 is CASSGNQQYTF. The CDR3 DNA reads TGTGCCAGCAGTGGAAACCAGCAGTACACCTTC.

This clonotype was seen a handful of times. The J gene is TRBJ2-5, the V gene TRBV7-6; TRBD1 matches at 7 bases. Germline assignment: CDR1 SGHVS and CDR2 FNYEAQ. V shed 1 base, J shed 3 bases, and the junction held 2 bases outside the gene matches. The CDR3 loop spans 14 amino acids. The CDR3 sequence is CASSLVGTEETQYF. The CDR3 nucleotides read TGTGCCAGCAGCTTAGTCGGGACAGAAGAGACCCAGTACTTC.

V is TRBV27 and J is TRBJ2-2; TRBD2 matches at 7 bases. After removal of 6 bases from V and 7 bases from J, the junction contained 8 bases not matched to a gene. The CDR3 consists of 14 residues. Per the germline V gene, CDR1 is MNHEY and CDR2 is SMNVEV (reference sequence). CDR3 loop: CASRPGLGLGELFF. CDR3 sequence (DNA): TGTGCCAGCAGACCCGGACTAGGGCTCGGGGAGCTGTTTTTT.

This clonotype was picked up a small number of times. The CDR3 DNA reads as TGTGCCAGCAGTGCTGCGACGAGGGATACGCAGTATTTT. As protein: CASSAATRDTQYF. V gene TRBV6-2 or TRBV6-3 combines with J gene TRBJ2-3; D uncertain. The CDR3 totals 13 residues. V gave up 5 bases and J gave up 6 bases, with 12 bases separating them. Germline CDR1 reads MNHEY; CDR2 reads SVGEGT.

A single count supports this clonotype. The chain is built from TRBV6-2 or TRBV6-3 and TRBJ2-7, with D tentatively TRBD1 (6 bases). The CDR3 contains 13 residues. Per germline, CDR1 MNHEY and CDR2 SVGEGT. The V gene lost 4 bases and the J gene lost 3 bases, with 10 bases spanning the gap. The CDR3, as DNA: TGTGCCAGCAGTTTCGGACAGTACTACGAGCAGTACTTC. The encoded protein is CASSFGQYYEQYF.

The chain combines TRBV27 with TRBJ1-1, with D perhaps TRBD1 (6 bases). The germline gives CDR1 MNHEY, CDR2 SMNVEV (reference sequence). V lost 3 bases and J 6 bases, leaving 17 bases between the germline ends. There are 15 residues in the CDR3. Here the CDR3 DNA reads TGTGCCAGCAGTTTGGGGGCCTTTTTTGGCTCTGAAGCTTTCTTT. Encoded protein: CASSLGAFFGSEAFF.